The TCR beta chain described here comes from a study of CD8+ T cells in alopecia areata. Overall study: Scoring treated patients' severity relied on the percentage of scalp area affected.

V shed 1 base and J shed 0 bases, with 6 bases lying between them. The germline V gene encodes CDR1 LNHDA and CDR2 SQIVND (reference sequence). CDR3 size: 14 residues. Study conclusions and caveats: Alopecia totalis/universalis scalp especially showed more expanded CD8+ clones than normal scalp. Under tofacitinib, numerous expanded lesional clonotypes remained detectable in scalp and blood.

Extraction of RNA preceded its reverse transcription into cDNA, which served as the sequencing template. Profiled with immunoSEQ multiplex PCR; TCRdb holds only in-frame clones, not every one. Here the sample spans about 110,000 clones, about three fifths being singletons. Treatment noted: oral pan-JAK inhibitor, 5-10 mg twice daily. Peripheral blood and lesional scalp punch biopsies came from alopecia areata patients. Notes on this clone: Its antigen is unidentified.

The input for sequencing was CD8+ T cells sorted from blood, taken at week 24, from a patient treated with tofacitinib. The chain links TRBV19 to TRBJ1-1; D remains unclear. This receptor was taken from a human donor with alopecia areata. As DNA, the CDR3 is TGTGCCAGTAGTATAGTTGGAGTGAACACTGAAGCTTTCTTT. It specifies CASSIVGVNTEAFF.